This TCR beta chain was identified during a study of cytomegalovirus exposure and HLA in healthy donors. Study background: Among 150 million to 200 million T cells, an earlier analysis found approximately 110 million unique TCR beta sequences. Study results and caveats: It was reported in a later analysis that an Asian-associated ancestry cluster showed fewer N-insertions than the roughly 620-donor mean.

About this clone: What it binds is not known.

Amplification used 60 Vbeta primers and 13 Jbeta primers. Sequenced by immunoSEQ multiplex PCR; TCRdb stores in-frame clones only, minus some. Recorded here are some 75,000 clones; the top ten clones represent 7.5% to 8%. The sample was PBMCs. The TCR originated in a female donor in good health and CMV-seropositive.

This CDR3 is CASSMSRVYEQYF. Written as DNA, the CDR3 is TGTGCCAGTAGTATGTCGCGGGTGTACGAGCAGTACTTC. This chain uses TRBV19 with TRBJ2-7, with a weak D call TRBD2 (5 bases). Germline-derived CDR1 and CDR2 are LNHDA and SQIVND (reference sequence). This CDR3 comprises 13 residues. V was cut by 3 bases and J by 4 bases, with 10 bases left in between.